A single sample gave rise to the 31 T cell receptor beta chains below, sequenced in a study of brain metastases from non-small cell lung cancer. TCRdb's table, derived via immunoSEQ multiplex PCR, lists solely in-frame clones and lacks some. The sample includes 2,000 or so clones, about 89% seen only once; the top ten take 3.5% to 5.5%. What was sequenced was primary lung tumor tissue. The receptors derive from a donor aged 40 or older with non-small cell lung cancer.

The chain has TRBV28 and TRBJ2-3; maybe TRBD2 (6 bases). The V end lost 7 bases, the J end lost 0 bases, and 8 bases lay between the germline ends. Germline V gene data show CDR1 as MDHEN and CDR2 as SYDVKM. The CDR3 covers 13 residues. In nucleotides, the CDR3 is TGTGCCAGCAACGGGGGAAGCACAGATACGCAGTATTTT. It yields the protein CASNGGSTDTQYF. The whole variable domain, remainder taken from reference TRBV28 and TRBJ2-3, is DVKVTQSSRYLVKRTGEKVFLECVQDMDHENMFWYRQDPGLGLRLIYFSYDVKMKEKGDIPEGYSVSREKKERFSLILESASTNQTSMYLCASNGGSTDTQYFGPGTRLTVL.

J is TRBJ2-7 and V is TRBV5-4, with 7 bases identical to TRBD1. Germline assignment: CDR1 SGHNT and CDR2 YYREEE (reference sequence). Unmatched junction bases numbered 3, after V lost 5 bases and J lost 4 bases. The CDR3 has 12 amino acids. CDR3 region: CASSWDSYEQYF. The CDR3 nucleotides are TGTGCCAGCAGTTGGGACAGTTACGAGCAGTACTTC.

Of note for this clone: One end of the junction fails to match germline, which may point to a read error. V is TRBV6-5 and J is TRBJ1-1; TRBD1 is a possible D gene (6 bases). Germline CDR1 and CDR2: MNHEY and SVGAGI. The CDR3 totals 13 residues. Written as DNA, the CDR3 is TGTACCAGCAGTTCAGGGGCGAACACTGAAGCTTTCTTT. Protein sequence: CTSSSGANTEAFF.

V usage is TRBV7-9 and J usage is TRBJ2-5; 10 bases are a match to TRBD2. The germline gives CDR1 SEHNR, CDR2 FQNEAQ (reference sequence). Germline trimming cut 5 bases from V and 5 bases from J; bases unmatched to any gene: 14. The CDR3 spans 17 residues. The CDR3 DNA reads TGTGCCAGCAGCCTATGGATTAGCGGGGGGCCCCTGGAGACCCAGTACTTC. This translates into CASSLWISGGPLETQYF.

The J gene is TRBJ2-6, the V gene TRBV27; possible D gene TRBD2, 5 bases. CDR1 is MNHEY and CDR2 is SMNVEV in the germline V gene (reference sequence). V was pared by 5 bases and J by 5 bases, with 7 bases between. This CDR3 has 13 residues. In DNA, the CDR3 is TGTGCCAGCAGTCCGGGGTGGGCCAACGTCCTGACTTTC. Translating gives CASSPGWANVLTF.

In nucleotides, the CDR3 is TGTGCCAGCAGGCCTGACGTTGCAGAGACCCAGTACTTC. Translating it yields CASRPDVAETQYF. The chain combines TRBV6-5 with TRBJ2-5; D unclear. This CDR3 is built from 13 residues. Germline assignment: CDR1 MNHEY and CDR2 SVGAGI. V lost 6 bases, J lost 4 bases, and 12 bases lay in between.

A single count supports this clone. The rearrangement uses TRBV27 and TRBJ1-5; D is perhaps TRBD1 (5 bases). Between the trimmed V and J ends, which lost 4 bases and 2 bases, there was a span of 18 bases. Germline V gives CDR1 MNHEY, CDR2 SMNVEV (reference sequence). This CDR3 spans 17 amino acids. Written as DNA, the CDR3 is TGTGCCAGCAGTTATCTACCCACGGGGGAAGGCAATCAGCCCCAGCATTTT. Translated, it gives CASSYLPTGEGNQPQHF.

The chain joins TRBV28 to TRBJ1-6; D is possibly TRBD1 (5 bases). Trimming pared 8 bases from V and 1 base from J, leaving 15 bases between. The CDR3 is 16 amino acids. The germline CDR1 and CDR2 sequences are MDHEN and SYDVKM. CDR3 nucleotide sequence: TGTGCCAGCTGCTGGGGACCGGGGTCCTATAATTCACCCCTCCACTTT. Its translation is CASCWGPGSYNSPLHF.

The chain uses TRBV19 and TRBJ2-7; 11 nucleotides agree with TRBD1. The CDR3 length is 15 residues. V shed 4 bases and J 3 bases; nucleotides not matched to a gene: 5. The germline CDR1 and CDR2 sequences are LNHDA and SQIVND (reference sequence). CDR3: CASSRDRGTVYEQYF. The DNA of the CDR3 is TGTGCCAGTAGTAGGGACAGGGGGACTGTCTACGAGCAGTACTTC.

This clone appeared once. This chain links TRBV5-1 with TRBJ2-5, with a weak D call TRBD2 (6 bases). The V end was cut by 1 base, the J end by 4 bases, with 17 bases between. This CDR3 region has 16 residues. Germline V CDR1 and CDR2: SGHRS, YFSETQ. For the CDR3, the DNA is TGCGCCAGCAGCTTGTTTTCGGACCCCGGGGGAGAGACCCAGTACTTC. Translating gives CASSLFSDPGGETQYF.

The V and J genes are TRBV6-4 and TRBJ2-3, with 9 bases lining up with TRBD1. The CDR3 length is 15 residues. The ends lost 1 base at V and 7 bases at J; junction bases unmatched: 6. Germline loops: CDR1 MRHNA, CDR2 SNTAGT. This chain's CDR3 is CASSDLTGGAHTQYF. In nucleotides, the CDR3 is TGTGCCAGCAGTGACTTGACAGGGGGGGCCCATACGCAGTATTTT.

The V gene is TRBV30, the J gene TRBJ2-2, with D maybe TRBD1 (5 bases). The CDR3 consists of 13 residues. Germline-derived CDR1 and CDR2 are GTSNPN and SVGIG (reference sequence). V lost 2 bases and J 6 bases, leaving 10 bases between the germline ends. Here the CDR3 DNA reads TGTGCCTGGAGTTCAGGGTGGGCCGGGGAGCTGTTTTTT. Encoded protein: CAWSSGWAGELFF.

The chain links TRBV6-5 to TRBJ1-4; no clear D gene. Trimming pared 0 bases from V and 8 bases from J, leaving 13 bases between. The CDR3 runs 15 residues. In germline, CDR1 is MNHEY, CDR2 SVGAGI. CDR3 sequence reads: CASSYSPHTAEKLFF. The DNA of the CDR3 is TGTGCCAGCAGTTACTCGCCTCATACAGCAGAAAAACTGTTTTTT.

The CDR3 nucleotides read TGTGCCAGCAGCCAGGGACTAGCGGTGTCTAGCACAGATACGCAGTATTTT. The encoded protein is CASSQGLAVSSTDTQYF. The chain is built from TRBV7-6 and TRBJ2-3, with TRBD2 identical over 11 bases. The trim removed 5 bases at V and 0 bases at J, leaving 7 bases unmatched. CDR1 and CDR2 (germline): SGHVS, FNYEAQ. CDR3 size: 17 residues.

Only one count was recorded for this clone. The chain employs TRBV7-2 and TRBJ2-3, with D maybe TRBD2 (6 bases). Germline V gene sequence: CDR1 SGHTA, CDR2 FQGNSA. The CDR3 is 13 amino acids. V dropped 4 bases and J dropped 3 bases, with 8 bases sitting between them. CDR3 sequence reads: CASSSTRTDTQYF. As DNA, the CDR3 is TGTGCCAGCAGCTCGACTAGAACAGATACGCAGTATTTT.

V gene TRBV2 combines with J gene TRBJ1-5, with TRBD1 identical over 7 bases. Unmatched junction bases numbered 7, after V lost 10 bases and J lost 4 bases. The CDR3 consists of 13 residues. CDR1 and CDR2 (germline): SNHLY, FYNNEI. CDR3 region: CATAGQANQPQHF. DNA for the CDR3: TGTGCCACCGCTGGACAGGCTAATCAGCCCCAGCATTTT.

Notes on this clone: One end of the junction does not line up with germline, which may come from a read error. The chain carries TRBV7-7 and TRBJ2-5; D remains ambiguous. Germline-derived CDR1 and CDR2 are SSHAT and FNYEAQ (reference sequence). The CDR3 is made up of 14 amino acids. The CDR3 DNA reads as TGTGCTAGCAGCTTAGGCCCGGGTCGGGAGACCCAGTACTTC. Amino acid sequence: CASSLGPGRETQYF.

In nucleotides, the CDR3 is TGTGCCAGCAGCTTAGAAGTCGGGAATTCACCCCTCCACTTT. It is translated as CASSLEVGNSPLHF. The chain uses TRBV7-9 and TRBJ1-6, with D hard to call. Trimming took 1 base from V and 7 from J, leaving 8 bases between them. The CDR3 runs 14 residues. Germline CDR1 and CDR2: SEHNR and FQNEAQ (reference sequence). The full variable domain, in which reference TRBV7-9 and TRBJ1-6 provide the parts outside the CDR3, is DTGVSQNPRHKITKRGQNVTFRCDPISEHNRLYWYRQTLGQGPEFLTYFQNEAQLEKSRLLSDRFSAERPKGSFSTLEIQRTEQGDSAMYLCASSLEVGNSPLHFGNGTRLTVT.

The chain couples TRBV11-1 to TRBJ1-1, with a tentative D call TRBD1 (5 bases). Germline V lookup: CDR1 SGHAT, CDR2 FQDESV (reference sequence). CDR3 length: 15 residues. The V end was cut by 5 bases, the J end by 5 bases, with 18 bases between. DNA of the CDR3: TGTGCCAGCAGCCCGAGGGGTCAGGGAAGGACTGAAGCTTTCTTT. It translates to CASSPRGQGRTEAFF.

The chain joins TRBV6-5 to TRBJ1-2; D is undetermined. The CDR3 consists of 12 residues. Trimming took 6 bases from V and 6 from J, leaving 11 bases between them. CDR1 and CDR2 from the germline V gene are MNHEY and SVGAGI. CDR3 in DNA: TGTGCCAGCAGGGGCCGAAGCGATGGCTACACCTTC. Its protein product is CASRGRSDGYTF.

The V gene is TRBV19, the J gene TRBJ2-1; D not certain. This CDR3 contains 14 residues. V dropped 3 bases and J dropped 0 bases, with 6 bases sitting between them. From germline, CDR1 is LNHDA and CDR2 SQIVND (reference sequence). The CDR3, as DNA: TGTGCCAGTAGTATGTACGGCTCCTACAATGAGCAGTTCTTC. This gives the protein CASSMYGSYNEQFF.

In DNA form, the CDR3 reads TGTGCCAGCAGCGTAGGGGCAACTAGCACAGATACGCAGTATTTT. It yields the protein CASSVGATSTDTQYF. The J gene is TRBJ2-3, the V gene TRBV9, with unresolved D. V was clipped by 0 bases and J by 0 bases, with 8 bases between them. CDR1 is SGDLS and CDR2 is YYNGEE in the germline V gene. CDR3 length equals 15 residues.

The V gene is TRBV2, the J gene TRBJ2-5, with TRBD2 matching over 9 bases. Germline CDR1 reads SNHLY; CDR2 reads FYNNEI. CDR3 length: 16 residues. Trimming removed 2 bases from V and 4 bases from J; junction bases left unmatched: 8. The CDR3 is CASSEFGGGAVETQYF. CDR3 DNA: TGTGCCAGCAGTGAATTTGGCGGGGGGGCGGTAGAGACCCAGTACTTC.

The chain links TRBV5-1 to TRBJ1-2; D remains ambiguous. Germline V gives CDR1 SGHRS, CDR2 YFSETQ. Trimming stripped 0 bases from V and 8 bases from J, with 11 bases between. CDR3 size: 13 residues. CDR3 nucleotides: TGCGCCAGCAGCTTGGGGCAGGTTACAGGCTACACCTTC. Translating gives CASSLGQVTGYTF.

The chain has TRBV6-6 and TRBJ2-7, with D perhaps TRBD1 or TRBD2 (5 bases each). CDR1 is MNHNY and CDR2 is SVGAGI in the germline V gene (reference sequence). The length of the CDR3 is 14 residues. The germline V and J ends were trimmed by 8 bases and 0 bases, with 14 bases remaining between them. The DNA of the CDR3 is TGTGCCAGCGGATCTAGTGGGGGCTCCTACGAGCAGTACTTC. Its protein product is CASGSSGGSYEQYF.

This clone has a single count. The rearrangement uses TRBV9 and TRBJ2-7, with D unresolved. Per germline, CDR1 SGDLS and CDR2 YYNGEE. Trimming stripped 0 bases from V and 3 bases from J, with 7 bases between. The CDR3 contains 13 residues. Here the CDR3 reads CASSVGPVYEQYF. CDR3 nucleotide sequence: TGTGCCAGCAGCGTAGGTCCTGTCTACGAGCAGTACTTC.

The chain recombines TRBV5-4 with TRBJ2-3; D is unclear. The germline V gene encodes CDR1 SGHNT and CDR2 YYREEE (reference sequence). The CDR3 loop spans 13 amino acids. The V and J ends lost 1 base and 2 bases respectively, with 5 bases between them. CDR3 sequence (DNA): TGTGCCAGCAGCTTGTACAACACAGATACGCAGTATTTT. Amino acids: CASSLYNTDTQYF.

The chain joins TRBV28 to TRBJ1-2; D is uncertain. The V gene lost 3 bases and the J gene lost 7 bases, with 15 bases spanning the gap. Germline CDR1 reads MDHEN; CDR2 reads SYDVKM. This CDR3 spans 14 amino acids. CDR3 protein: CASSFLAVPGGYTF. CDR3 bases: TGTGCCAGCAGTTTTCTGGCGGTCCCGGGTGGCTACACCTTC.

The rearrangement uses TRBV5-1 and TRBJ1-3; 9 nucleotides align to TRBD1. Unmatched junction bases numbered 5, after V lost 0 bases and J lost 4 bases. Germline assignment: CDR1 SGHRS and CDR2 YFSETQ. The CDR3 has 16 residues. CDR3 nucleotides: TGCGCCAGCAGCTTGGAGGGGACAGGGTTCGGAAACACCATATATTTT. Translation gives CASSLEGTGFGNTIYF.

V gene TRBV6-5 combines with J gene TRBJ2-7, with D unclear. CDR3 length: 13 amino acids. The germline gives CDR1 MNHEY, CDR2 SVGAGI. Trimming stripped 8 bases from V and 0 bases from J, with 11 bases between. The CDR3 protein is CASGTRSSYEQYF. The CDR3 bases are TGTGCCAGCGGTACCCGAAGCTCCTACGAGCAGTACTTC.

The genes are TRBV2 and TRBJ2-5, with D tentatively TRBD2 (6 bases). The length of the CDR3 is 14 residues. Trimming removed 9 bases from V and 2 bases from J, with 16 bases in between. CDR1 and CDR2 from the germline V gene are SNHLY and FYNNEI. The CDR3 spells CASGGSQAQETQYF. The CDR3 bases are TGTGCCAGTGGAGGGTCCCAGGCACAAGAGACCCAGTACTTC.